This paragraph reports one TCR beta chain. One junction end does not reproduce the germline sequence, and a read error may be involved. TCRdb's copy holds only in-frame clones and misses some; the assay was immunoSEQ multiplex PCR. Seen here are 95,000 to 100,000 clones, approximately 96% observed once, and the top ten hold 0.23%. The data belong to a study of technical replicates of blood from a few donors. CDR3 length equals 14 residues. Per germline, CDR1 SGHAT and CDR2 FQNNGV. The receptor comes from a human donor in good health. Sequencing was done on a sample of T cells isolated from PBMCs. This chain joins TRBV11-2 and TRBJ2-3; 7 bases align to TRBD2. CDR3 DNA sequence: TGTGCCAGCAGCTTTCAGCGGGGCACCGATACGCAGTATTTT. Translating gives CASSFQRGTDTQYF.